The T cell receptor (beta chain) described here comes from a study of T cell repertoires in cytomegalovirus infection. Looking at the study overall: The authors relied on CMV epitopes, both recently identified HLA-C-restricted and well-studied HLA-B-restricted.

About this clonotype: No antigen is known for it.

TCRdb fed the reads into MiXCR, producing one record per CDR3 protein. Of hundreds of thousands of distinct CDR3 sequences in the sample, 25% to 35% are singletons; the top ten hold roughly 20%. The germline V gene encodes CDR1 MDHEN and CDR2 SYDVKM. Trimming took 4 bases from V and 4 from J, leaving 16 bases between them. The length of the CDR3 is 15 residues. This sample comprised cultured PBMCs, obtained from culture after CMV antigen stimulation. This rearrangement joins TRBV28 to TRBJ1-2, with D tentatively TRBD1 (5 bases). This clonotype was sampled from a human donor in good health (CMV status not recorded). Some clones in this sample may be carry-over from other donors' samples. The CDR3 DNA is TGTGCCAGCAGTTACGGACATTGGGGCGGCTATGGCTACACCTTC. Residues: CASSYGHWGGYGYTF.